The following is a T cell receptor (beta chain) sequence with its context. Its antigen remains unidentified. This entry is derived from a study of CD8 T cells in Susac syndrome. Study-wide findings and caveats: The study recognized that its TCR sequencing and HLA analysis covered a relatively small number of individuals.

The RNA input was roughly 0.45 to 1 ug, and it was reverse transcribed with random hexamers. TCR beta CDR3 was amplified by immunoSEQ multiplex PCR. This amplification extended across 54 Vbeta and 13 Jbeta segments. TCRdb processed the immunoSEQ multiplex PCR reads anew with MiXCR; each CDR3 protein has one entry. The sample includes some 130,000 distinct CDR3 sequences, roughly 95% of them seen just once. The CDR3 consists of 14 residues. CDR1 SGHTA and CDR2 FQGNSA come from the germline V gene. V lost 3 bases, J lost 1 base, and 7 bases lay in between. Blood CD8+ and CD4+ T cells underwent high-throughput TCR beta sequencing. Negative isolation was used for CD8+ and CD4+ T cells, and FACS enrichment was applied to TEMRA cells.

V is TRBV7-2 and J is TRBJ2-1; the D is unclear. This receptor was taken from a human donor in good health. The sample was CD4+ T cells from PBMCs. CDR3 sequence reads: CASSFDRSYNEQFF. The DNA of the CDR3 is TGTGCCAGCAGCTTCGACCGATCCTACAATGAGCAGTTCTTC.